The clone carrying this T cell receptor beta chain appeared once. What it binds is not known. This record belongs to a study of shared clonotypes between healthy human individuals. Whole-study results and caveats: Represented diversity (both genetic and exposure-history) was limited by the small number of donors. Lower generation probabilities were found for non-shared clonotypes than for those shared by all four donors.

Clones were sequenced by immunoSEQ multiplex PCR, and TCRdb holds only the in-frame ones, with some missing. The repertoire has more than 900,000 clones, about 80% of them found once; the top ten carry under 0.8%. The CDR3 is made up of 16 amino acids. Germline V CDR1 and CDR2: SGDLS, YYNGEE. V lost 0 bases and J lost 3, with 14 bases in between. The authors divided CD4+ cells into CD45RA+ naive and CD45RA-negative memory subsets. The gene calls are TRBV9 and TRBJ2-3; D unresolved. The source is a man between 18 and 29 years old in good health. Some clones in this sample may be carry-over from other donors' samples. The specimen sequenced was memory CD4+ T cells from PBMCs. The sample's subset: CD45RA-negative fraction. This CDR3 is CASSVGRGLGTDTQYF. The DNA of the CDR3 is TGTGCCAGCAGCGTAGGGCGCGGATTAGGGACAGATACGCAGTATTTT.